This TCR beta chain was sequenced during a study of cytomegalovirus exposure and HLA in healthy donors. Whole-study results and caveats: Sequencing probably produced one cluster of sequence variants that were highly shared. About 150 TCR beta chains were listed as cytomegalovirus-associated.

Researchers ran the PCR with 60 Vbeta and 13 Jbeta primers. The table came from immunoSEQ multiplex PCR; TCRdb's copy has only in-frame clones and leaves some out. Seen here are 90,000 or so clones, around 76% observed once, and the top ten hold roughly 9.1%. This CDR3 is built from 15 residues. Germline V gene sequence: CDR1 MNHEY, CDR2 SVGAGI. The V and J ends lost 6 bases and 1 base respectively, with 13 bases between them. This clone occurred a few times. Antigen specificity is unknown. The gene calls are TRBV6-5 and TRBJ1-5; D gene unclear. This clonotype was sampled from a man younger than 45 in good health and CMV-seropositive. Material for sequencing was PBMCs. DNA for the CDR3: TGTGCCAGCAGGTCATACCGAGGGAGCAATCAGCCCCAGCATTTT. Translated: CASRSYRGSNQPQHF.